Given below is one T cell receptor (beta chain) in context. Its specificity is not known. Researchers ran immunoSEQ v3.0 at survey level. Clones were read by immunoSEQ multiplex PCR, and TCRdb kept only the in-frame ones, dropping some. The sample yields approximately 39,000 clones, roughly 80% seen once. V gave up 5 bases and J gave up 7 bases, with 12 bases separating them. The germline V gene encodes CDR1 MNHEY and CDR2 SMNVEV (reference sequence). This CDR3 comprises 13 residues. The data were taken from a study of long-term antiretroviral therapy in people with HIV. Study outcomes and limitations: Clones with expansion before ART led the repertoire at all time points. Unavailable data included ART adherence, viral resistance and therapy changes (switches in treatment). Even long-term ART left TRB diversity below transplant donor controls, despite gains.

The chain uses TRBV27 and TRBJ2-1; possibly TRBD1 or TRBD2 for D (5 bases each). The sequence was obtained from a man younger than 30 with HIV. Sequencing was performed on unsorted PBMCs, taken 1.5 years after starting antiretroviral therapy. CDR3: CASSPGPWNEQFF. CDR3 DNA: TGTGCCAGCAGTCCGGGACCTTGGAATGAGCAGTTCTTC.